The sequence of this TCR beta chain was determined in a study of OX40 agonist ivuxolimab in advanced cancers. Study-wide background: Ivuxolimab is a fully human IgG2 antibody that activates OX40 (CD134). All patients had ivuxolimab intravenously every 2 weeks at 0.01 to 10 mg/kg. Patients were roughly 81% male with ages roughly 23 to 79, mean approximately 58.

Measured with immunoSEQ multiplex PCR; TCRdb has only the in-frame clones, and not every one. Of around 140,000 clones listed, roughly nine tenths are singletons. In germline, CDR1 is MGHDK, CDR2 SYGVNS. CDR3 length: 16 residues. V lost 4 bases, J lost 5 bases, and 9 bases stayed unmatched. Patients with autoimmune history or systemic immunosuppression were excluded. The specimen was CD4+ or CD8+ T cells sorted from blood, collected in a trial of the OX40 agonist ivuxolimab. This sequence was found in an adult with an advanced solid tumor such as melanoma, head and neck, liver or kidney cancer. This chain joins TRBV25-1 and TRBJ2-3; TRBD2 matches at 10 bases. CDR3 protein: CASSVQSGRAIDTQYF. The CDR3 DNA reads TGTGCCAGCAGTGTTCAGAGCGGGAGGGCTATAGATACGCAGTATTTT.